The 15 T cell receptor beta chains in this list originate from one sample, sequenced in a study of blood T cell repertoires in COVID-19. Libraries were prepared by immunoSEQ multiplex PCR; TCRdb keeps only in-frame clonotypes and omits some of them. The sample records about 200,000 clones, 86% being singletons. Input material: peripheral blood. The receptor source for this set is an elderly man with acute or convalescent COVID-19.

V is TRBV15 and J is TRBJ1-1; D unresolved. The germline CDR1 and CDR2 sequences are LNHNV and YYDKDF (reference sequence). CDR3 length: 13 amino acids. Trimming removed 2 bases at V and 0 bases at J, with 4 bases between. This chain's CDR3 is CATSRQMNTEAFF. CDR3 in DNA: TGTGCCACCAGCAGACAAATGAACACTGAAGCTTTCTTT.

This chain uses TRBV7-8 with TRBJ1-4; the match to TRBD1 covers 7 bases. With V trimmed by 5 bases and J by 4 bases, 7 bases remained unmatched. CDR1 is SGHVS and CDR2 is FQNEAQ in the germline V gene. The CDR3 loop spans 15 amino acids. The DNA of the CDR3 is TGTGCCAGCAGCCCAAGGGGGCTGGATAATGAAAAACTGTTTTTT. The encoded protein is CASSPRGLDNEKLFF.

CDR3 sequence: CASSLAGTGFDLAKNIQYF. The CDR3 DNA is TGTGCCAGCAGCTTGGCCGGGACAGGCTTCGATCTAGCCAAAAACATTCAGTACTTC. The V call is TRBV11-2, the J call TRBJ2-4, with 8 bases matching TRBD1. With V trimmed by 3 bases and J by 0 bases, 13 bases remained unmatched. The germline V gene encodes CDR1 SGHAT and CDR2 FQNNGV. The CDR3 runs 19 residues. The whole variable domain, filled in from reference TRBV11-2 and TRBJ2-4, reads EAGVAQSPRYKIIEKRQSVAFWCNPISGHATLYWYQQILGQGPKLLIQFQNNGVVDDSQLPKDRFSAERLKGVDSTLKIQPAKLEDSAVYLCASSLAGTGFDLAKNIQYFGAGTRLSVL.

The genes are TRBV18 and TRBJ2-7; D is undetermined. Germline CDR1 is KGHSH and CDR2 is LQKENI. The CDR3 extends over 13 amino acids. V was trimmed by 2 bases and J by 0 bases, leaving 5 bases between them. CDR3 protein: CASSPTVSYEQYV. Written as DNA, the CDR3 is TGTGCCAGCTCACCAACAGTCTCCTACGAGCAGTACGTC.

The chain employs TRBV18 and TRBJ2-7; D may be TRBD2 (5 bases). This CDR3 spans 11 amino acids. Trimming stripped 5 bases from V and 7 bases from J, with 9 bases between. The germline gives CDR1 KGHSH, CDR2 LQKENI. This chain's CDR3 is CASSVSDEQYF. The CDR3 DNA follows: TGTGCCAGCTCAGTTAGCGATGAGCAGTACTTC.

The table lists this clone with a count of one. The chain couples TRBV28 to TRBJ1-5; no clear D gene. Germline loops: CDR1 MDHEN, CDR2 SYDVKM. The CDR3 covers 12 residues. V was pared by 2 bases and J by 6 bases, with 5 bases between. CDR3 nucleotide sequence: TGTGCCAGCAGTTTACAGGTTCAGCCCCAGCATTTT. Protein: CASSLQVQPQHF.

For this clone: Within the sample, other DNA sequences also encode this same CDR3. The chain couples TRBV5-4 to TRBJ2-3; 8 bases align to TRBD2. This CDR3 comprises 16 residues. J was trimmed by 1 base and V by 2 bases; bases with no gene match: 6. Germline V lookup: CDR1 SGHNT, CDR2 YYREEE (reference sequence). CDR3 sequence: CASSFSGGRRTDTQYF. CDR3 DNA: TGTGCCAGCAGCTTCTCCGGCGGGAGGCGCACAGATACGCAGTATTTT.

The chain is built from TRBV15 and TRBJ1-4; 7 nucleotides align to TRBD1. Per the germline V gene, CDR1 is LNHNV and CDR2 is YYDKDF (reference sequence). This CDR3 comprises 15 residues. V lost 6 bases and J lost 3; bases outside the gene matches: 7. DNA of the CDR3: TGTGCCACCAGAACTACAGGGGTACCTAATGAAAAACTGTTTTTT. Residues: CATRTTGVPNEKLFF.

This chain uses TRBV5-4 with TRBJ2-7, with D possibly matching TRBD2 (5 bases). Trimming removed 0 bases at V and 9 bases at J, with 13 bases between. This CDR3 region has 13 residues. Germline V gives CDR1 SGHNT, CDR2 YYREEE (reference sequence). As DNA, the CDR3 is TGTGCCAGCAGCTTGGACACGGACTTGGGGCAGTACTTC. Its translation is CASSLDTDLGQYF.

This chain links TRBV9 with TRBJ2-7, with D perhaps matching TRBD1 (6 bases). The germline gives CDR1 SGDLS, CDR2 YYNGEE. V lost 3 bases, J lost 6 bases, and 13 bases lay in between. The CDR3 extends over 13 amino acids. CDR3 nucleotides: TGTGCCAGCAGCGCCAACAGGGTTGGCGAGCAGTACTTC. It translates to CASSANRVGEQYF.

V gene TRBV7-8 combines with J gene TRBJ2-4; 15 positions match TRBD2. After removal of 5 bases from V and 6 bases from J, the junction contained 2 bases not matched to a gene. CDR1 is SGHVS, CDR2 FQNEAQ, per germline. The CDR3 is made up of 15 amino acids. The CDR3 DNA reads as TGTGCCAGCAGCGAGGGACTAGCGGGAGGAAACATTCAGTACTTC. It translates to CASSEGLAGGNIQYF.

The rearrangement joins TRBV7-9 to TRBJ2-7, with a tentative D call TRBD2 (6 bases). The V end lost 4 bases, the J end lost 2 bases, and 9 bases lay between the germline ends. Germline lookup yields CDR1 SEHNR and CDR2 FQNEAQ (reference sequence). The CDR3 contains 13 residues. CDR3 protein: CASSYRLAYEQYV. DNA of the CDR3: TGTGCCAGCAGCTATCGACTAGCCTACGAGCAGTACGTC.

The rearrangement joins TRBV7-9 to TRBJ2-7; TRBD1 agrees at 8 bases. Looked up from germline, CDR1 is SEHNR and CDR2 is FQNEAQ (reference sequence). The junction had 10 bases not matched to a gene; V was cut back by 4 bases and J by 2 bases. CDR3 length: 16 residues. The CDR3 is CASSSLGRQGTYEQYF. The CDR3 nucleotides are TGTGCCAGCAGCTCCCTTGGGAGACAGGGGACCTACGAGCAGTACTTC.

The chain is built from TRBV24-1 and TRBJ1-2; D gene uncertain. Trimming took 5 bases from V and 4 from J, leaving 16 bases between them. Germline loops: CDR1 KGHDR, CDR2 SFDVKD. This CDR3 contains 15 residues. The CDR3 is CATSGLTESSYGYTF. The DNA for the CDR3 is TGTGCCACCAGTGGACTTACGGAATCCAGCTATGGCTACACCTTC.

This chain's CDR3 is CASSFRGTGELFF. For the CDR3, the DNA is TGTGCCAGCAGCTTTAGGGGGACCGGGGAGCTGTTTTTT. The chain employs TRBV7-9 and TRBJ2-2, with TRBD1 as a possible D gene (6 bases). The V gene lost 3 bases and the J gene lost 5 bases, with 7 bases spanning the gap. Germline CDR1 SEHNR, CDR2 FQNEAQ (reference sequence). The CDR3 is 13 residues long.